Below, 26 T cell receptor beta chains from the same sample are listed, as sequenced in a study of spatial heterogeneity in lung cancer (dated by TCRdb to the late 2010s). Receptor libraries were prepared by 5' RACE. The sequencing machine was a NextSeq 500. TCRdb reprocessed the public reads (quality trimming at Q25 with fastp, clone calling with MiXCR) and kept in-frame beta chains. Rows matching on CDR3 protein sequence are summarized as one entry with the most common DNA and genes. This sample gives around 19,000 distinct CDR3 sequences in total; around a sixth of them show up just once. The ten largest clonotypes hold 25% to 40% of the sample. The time point label corresponds to: sample taken at primary tumor resection. Overall study results and their limits: The tumor nonsynonymous mutation count correlated with the number of expanded intratumoral alpha and beta TCRs.

Their specific antigens are unknown. The sample here was lung tumor tissue, taken at surgery. These receptors were taken from a female donor with early-stage non-small cell lung cancer.

Ten or more counts support this clonotype. The chain recombines TRBV5-5 with TRBJ2-5; no clear D gene. The germline V gene has CDR1 SGHKS and CDR2 YYEKEE (reference sequence). V was trimmed by 4 bases and J by 5 bases, leaving 18 bases between them. CDR3 length equals 15 residues. This CDR3 is CASSPGTISKETQYF. The CDR3 DNA follows: TGTGCCAGCAGCCCCGGAACTATATCCAAGGAGACCCAGTACTTC.

In its sample, this clonotype was seen many times. The chain has TRBV12-3 or TRBV12-4 and TRBJ2-1; D is undetermined. CDR3 length equals 13 residues. The V gene lost 2 bases and the J gene lost 6 bases, with 8 bases spanning the gap. In nucleotides, the CDR3 is TGTGCCAGCAGTTTAATAATAGTCAATGAGCAGTTCTTC. It specifies CASSLIIVNEQFF.

The chain links TRBV6-7 to TRBJ2-4, with 8 bases fitting TRBD2. TRBV6-7 is an ORF, with its function uncertain. The V segment lost 1 base and the J segment 2 bases; nucleotides outside the gene matches: 7. The CDR3 length is 17 residues. CDR3 coding DNA: TGTGCCAGCAGTTACTTAATCAGCGGGAGCTCCAAAAACATTCAGTACTTC. The encoded protein is CASSYLISGSSKNIQYF.

In its sample, this clonotype was seen many times. Here the CDR3 DNA reads TGTGCCAGCAGCCCCCGGGAGATGGAAACCTACGAGCAGTACTTC. Protein product: CASSPREMETYEQYF. The rearrangement links TRBV28 to TRBJ2-7, with D possibly being TRBD2 (6 bases). Deletions cut 6 bases from V and 2 bases from J, with 17 bases between. The CDR3 has 15 residues. Germline V CDR1 and CDR2: MDHEN, SYDVKM.

In this sample, this clonotype turned up a few times. The chain is built from TRBV7-9 and TRBJ2-1; the match to TRBD2 covers 10 bases. Germline assignment: CDR1 SEHNR and CDR2 FQNEAQ (reference sequence). The CDR3 has 14 residues. With 1 base clipped from V and 12 bases from J, the junction kept 6 bases outside the gene matches. The CDR3 protein is CASSLVLAGEGQFF. The CDR3 coding sequence is TGTGCCAGCAGCTTAGTTCTAGCGGGAGAGGGGCAGTTCTTC.

This clonotype has a count of ten or more. The chain is built from TRBV2 and TRBJ2-2, with 9 bases aligning to TRBD1. Germline trimming cut 6 bases from V and 4 bases from J; bases unmatched to any gene: 6. CDR1 and CDR2 (germline): SNHLY, FYNNEI. The CDR3 totals 15 residues. The CDR3 DNA is TGTGCCAGCAGGATACAGGGGGCCGGCACCGGGGAGCTGTTTTTT. This sequence encodes CASRIQGAGTGELFF.

The genes are TRBV7-2 and TRBJ2-1; 11 bases line up with TRBD2. CDR3 length equals 15 residues. J gave up 6 bases and V 4 bases, and 5 bases lay outside the gene matches. Germline loops: CDR1 SGHTA, CDR2 FQGNSA. The CDR3 DNA reads TGTGCCAGCAGCTCTGTTAGCGGGAGGGCCAATGAGCAGTTCTTC. Translating gives CASSSVSGRANEQFF.

The chain is built from TRBV4-1 and TRBJ2-3; D is possibly TRBD1 (6 bases). Trimming took off 4 bases at V and 0 bases at J, with 8 bases between the two ends. This CDR3 contains 14 residues. Germline V gives CDR1 MGHRA, CDR2 YSYEKL. CDR3 DNA sequence: TGCGCCAGCAGCCTACAGGGAAGCACAGATACGCAGTATTTT. This gives the protein CASSLQGSTDTQYF.

Many counts were recorded for this clonotype. The V call is TRBV5-1, the J call TRBJ2-4; 7 bases are a match to TRBD2. J lost 2 bases, V lost 0 bases, and 2 bases had no gene match. Germline V lookup: CDR1 SGHRS, CDR2 YFSETQ. CDR3 length equals 15 residues. The DNA of the CDR3 is TGCGCCAGCAGCTTGGACGGGGGGACCAAAAACATTCAGTACTTC. Encoded protein: CASSLDGGTKNIQYF.

Ten or more counts support this clonotype. The chain uses TRBV6-5 and TRBJ2-5; D uncertain. CDR3 length: 14 residues. Per germline, CDR1 MNHEY and CDR2 SVGAGI. V was pared by 6 bases and J by 5 bases, with 16 bases between. The CDR3 region has the DNA TGTGCCAGCAGGAGACGGATGGCGCGGGAGACCCAGTACTTC. Protein sequence: CASRRRMARETQYF.

This clonotype was counted between two and nine times. This chain joins TRBV6-2 or TRBV6-3 and TRBJ2-1; possible D gene TRBD2, 6 bases. Per the germline V gene, CDR1 is MNHEY and CDR2 is SVGEGT. Trimming stripped 4 bases from V and 0 bases from J, with 16 bases between. The CDR3 consists of 17 residues. The DNA for the CDR3 is TGTGCCAGCAGTTGGGAACTAGCCACGAGCTCCTACAATGAGCAGTTCTTC. This translates into CASSWELATSSYNEQFF.

Ten or more counts support this clonotype. The J gene is TRBJ2-1, the V gene TRBV7-3; the D gene is possibly TRBD1 (6 bases). From germline, CDR1 is SGHTA and CDR2 FQGTGA. With 5 bases removed from V and 0 bases from J, the gap between germline ends came to 14 bases. The CDR3 contains 16 residues. The CDR3 sequence is CASSPQSGVSYNEQFF. CDR3 DNA: TGTGCCAGCAGCCCACAGTCAGGGGTCTCCTACAATGAGCAGTTCTTC.

The chain carries TRBV10-3 and TRBJ2-3, with D perhaps matching TRBD1 (5 bases). The CDR3 has 16 amino acids. V gave up 0 bases and J gave up 3 bases, with 13 bases separating them. Germline V gene data show CDR1 as ENHRY and CDR2 as SYGVKD. The CDR3 region is CAISESKGIGTDTQYF. In DNA, the CDR3 is TGTGCCATCAGTGAGTCGAAGGGGATTGGGACAGATACGCAGTATTTT.

The chain is built from TRBV20-1 and TRBJ2-3; possibly TRBD1 for D (5 bases). The ends were cut back, 0 bases at V and 2 bases at J, with 12 bases in the middle. There are 15 residues in the CDR3. The V gene's germline CDR1 is DFQATT and CDR2 SNEGSKA (reference sequence). The DNA of the CDR3 is TGCAGTGCTAGAGATCTTGGGGCTAACACAGATACGCAGTATTTT. Protein sequence: CSARDLGANTDTQYF.

The chain carries TRBV2 and TRBJ2-3, with D unresolved. Germline CDR1 SNHLY, CDR2 FYNNEI. Trimming removed 2 bases at V and 0 bases at J, with 12 bases between. The CDR3 loop spans 16 amino acids. DNA of the CDR3: TGTGCCAGCAGTGAACGGGCAGCTACTAGCACAGATACGCAGTATTTT. This encodes CASSERAATSTDTQYF.

In its sample, this clonotype was seen a few times. The chain couples TRBV20-1 to TRBJ2-3, with 14 bases identical to TRBD2. The junction had 12 bases not matched to a gene; V was cut back by 3 bases and J by 4 bases. Germline CDR1 and CDR2: DFQATT and SNEGSKA (reference sequence). The CDR3 is made up of 18 amino acids. In DNA, the CDR3 is TGCAGTGCTAGTATACGAGGGGGACTAGCGGGAGCGGCAGATACGCAGTATTTT. It translates to CSASIRGGLAGAADTQYF.

This clonotype showed up just a few times. V usage is TRBV19 and J usage is TRBJ2-7; 9 nucleotides align to TRBD2. J gave up 0 bases and V 10 bases, and 4 bases lay outside the gene matches. Germline V gives CDR1 LNHDA, CDR2 SQIVND (reference sequence). The length of the CDR3 is 13 residues. This CDR3 is CAKRSGSSYEQYF. Written as DNA, the CDR3 is TGTGCCAAACGTAGCGGGAGCTCCTACGAGCAGTACTTC.

The chain joins TRBV12-3 or TRBV12-4 to TRBJ2-7; maybe TRBD2 (6 bases). The CDR3 extends over 15 amino acids. The V gene lost 5 bases and the J gene lost 2 bases, with 16 bases spanning the gap. The CDR3 is CASSRAGTHPYEQYF. The CDR3 DNA follows: TGTGCCAGCAGTCGAGCCGGGACTCATCCCTACGAGCAGTACTTC.

This clonotype was recorded at least ten times. This chain uses TRBV6-1 with TRBJ2-5, with D uncertain. Per germline, CDR1 MNHNS and CDR2 SASEGT. The CDR3 spans 10 residues. Trimming took off 11 bases at V and 5 bases at J, with 9 bases between the two ends. The CDR3 region is CARVGETQYF. The CDR3 DNA follows: TGTGCCCGCGTGGGGGAGACCCAGTACTTC.

This clonotype has at least ten counts. The chain links TRBV6-1 to TRBJ2-7; 7 bases map to TRBD1. There are 14 residues in the CDR3. Germline CDR1 and CDR2: MNHNS and SASEGT. Germline trimming cut 0 bases from V and 3 bases from J; bases unmatched to any gene: 2. The CDR3 sequence: CASSEAQGDYEQYF. In DNA, the CDR3 is TGTGCCAGCAGTGAAGCGCAGGGGGACTACGAGCAGTACTTC.

This clonotype was found a few times. The gene calls are TRBV13 and TRBJ2-7; 7 bases map to TRBD2. With V trimmed by 5 bases and J by 4 bases, 5 bases remained unmatched. Germline-derived CDR1 and CDR2 are PRHDT and FYEKMQ (reference sequence). CDR3 length equals 13 residues. CDR3 residues: CASSPTSEYEQYF. The CDR3 bases are TGTGCCAGCAGCCCCACTAGCGAGTACGAGCAGTACTTC.

This clonotype turned up a few times. CDR3 in amino acids: CASSSRTGGDIQYF. DNA for the CDR3: TGTGCCAGTAGTTCCCGGACAGGGGGAGACATTCAGTACTTC. This chain uses TRBV19 with TRBJ2-4; 10 bases match TRBD1. This CDR3 has 14 residues. Unmatched junction bases numbered 6, after V lost 5 bases and J lost 8 bases. Germline-derived CDR1 and CDR2 are LNHDA and SQIVND (reference sequence).

The chain uses TRBV7-8 and TRBJ2-5; 15 bases map to TRBD2. The germline V gene encodes CDR1 SGHVS and CDR2 FQNEAQ. V was pared by 0 bases and J by 3 bases, with 2 bases of the junction left unmatched. This CDR3 spans 17 amino acids. CDR3 in DNA: TGTGCCAGCAGCTTAGCCGGACTAGCGGGAGGGAAAGAGACCCAGTACTTC. The encoded protein is CASSLAGLAGGKETQYF.

Here the CDR3 reads CASSNSGGASYNEQFF. The CDR3 DNA follows: TGTGCCAGCAGCAACTCCGGAGGCGCCTCCTACAATGAGCAGTTCTTC. The chain joins TRBV9 to TRBJ2-1; TRBD2 is a possible D gene (5 bases). V was cut by 4 bases and J by 0 bases, with 14 bases left in between. Germline V gene data show CDR1 as SGDLS and CDR2 as YYNGEE. The CDR3 is 16 residues long.

The CDR3 region is CASGVLGGGTDTQYF. DNA for the CDR3: TGCGCCAGCGGGGTTTTAGGGGGAGGGACAGATACGCAGTATTTT. The chain links TRBV4-1 to TRBJ2-3; perhaps TRBD2 as D (7 bases). The CDR3 totals 15 residues. V dropped 8 bases and J dropped 3 bases, with 18 bases sitting between them. CDR1 MGHRA and CDR2 YSYEKL come from the germline V gene.

This rearrangement joins TRBV7-9 to TRBJ2-1, with D unclear. The length of the CDR3 is 16 residues. CDR1 SEHNR and CDR2 FQNEAQ come from the germline V gene (reference sequence). Between the trimmed V and J ends, which lost 2 bases and 8 bases, there was a span of 19 bases. CDR3 in amino acids: CASSLRAGSTLYEQFF. CDR3 coding DNA: TGTGCCAGCAGCTTAAGGGCAGGAAGTACGTTGTATGAGCAGTTCTTC.